What follows is one TCR beta chain and its context. Its specificity is not known. Use of 60 Vbeta and 13 Jbeta primers characterized the PCR. Produced via immunoSEQ multiplex PCR; TCRdb's table is partial and in-frame only. The data show some 180,000 clones, with more than 75% seen just once and roughly 3.2% held by the top ten. These data are taken from a study of cytomegalovirus exposure and HLA in healthy donors. Study-level findings and limits: With later analysis, a missense DCLRE1C variant became linked to TCR beta V- and J-gene trimming.

Trimming removed 7 bases at V and 6 bases at J, with 16 bases between. The germline gives CDR1 LNHNV, CDR2 YYDKDF (reference sequence). The CDR3 is 15 amino acids. The chain carries TRBV15 and TRBJ1-6; D gene ambiguous. This receptor was taken from a man in his forties in good health and CMV-seropositive. Material: PBMCs. The CDR3 DNA reads as TGTGCCACCACTCTTCACCCGGAGGCTAATTCACCCCTCCACTTT. This gives the protein CATTLHPEANSPLHF.